Each of the 25 T cell receptor beta chains below was sequenced from the same sample in a study of blood T cell repertoires in COVID-19. TCRdb's table, derived via immunoSEQ multiplex PCR, lists solely in-frame clones and lacks some. The sample records 150,000 to 160,000 clones, around 83% being singletons. The source material was peripheral blood. The source of these receptors is a woman in her fifties or sixties with acute or convalescent COVID-19.

The V call is TRBV6-5, the J call TRBJ1-5; no definite D call. Germline V gene lookup returns CDR1 MNHEY and CDR2 SVGAGI. The CDR3 runs to 14 residues. Trimming shortened V by 0 bases and J by 7 bases, and 10 bases separated the two germline ends. CDR3 sequence reads: CASSYSRDRQPQHF. The CDR3 DNA reads TGTGCCAGCAGTTACTCACGGGATCGGCAGCCCCAGCATTTT.

The chain joins TRBV27 to TRBJ1-1; 10 nucleotides line up with TRBD1. This CDR3 spans 17 amino acids. V dropped 6 bases and J dropped 3; count of bases not matched to a gene: 13. Germline V gene data show CDR1 as MNHEY and CDR2 as SMNVEV (reference sequence). The CDR3 loop is CASRNYPTGGGYTEAFF. CDR3 DNA sequence: TGTGCCAGCAGAAATTATCCGACAGGGGGCGGATACACTGAAGCTTTCTTT.

The chain has TRBV7-6 and TRBJ1-3, with 10 positions matching TRBD1. The CDR3 spans 16 residues. The V gene end was trimmed by 3 bases and the J gene end by 1 base; junction bases not matched to a gene: 3. Germline V CDR1 and CDR2: SGHVS, FNYEAQ. The CDR3 reads CASSFGDRGSGNTIYF. The CDR3 coding sequence is TGTGCCAGCAGCTTTGGGGACAGGGGATCTGGAAACACCATATATTTT.

The gene calls are TRBV2 and TRBJ1-4; tentative D call: TRBD1 (6 bases). The germline CDR1 and CDR2 sequences are SNHLY and FYNNEI. V was pared by 6 bases and J by 0 bases, with 8 bases between. The CDR3 totals 14 residues. The CDR3 region is CASRSGATNEKLFF. CDR3 sequence (DNA): TGTGCCAGCAGATCAGGGGCAACTAATGAAAAACTGTTTTTT.

V and J are TRBV18 and TRBJ2-6, with a weak D call TRBD1 (5 bases). The V end was cut by 7 bases, the J end by 2 bases, with 9 bases between. Germline lookup yields CDR1 KGHSH and CDR2 LQKENI. The CDR3 runs 14 residues. The CDR3 coding sequence is TGTGCCAGCTTGCAGGGTGCTGGGGCCAACGTCCTGACTTTC. Its protein is CASLQGAGANVLTF.

This clone was recorded once. V and J are TRBV6-5 and TRBJ1-1; 8 bases agree with TRBD1. The germline gives CDR1 MNHEY, CDR2 SVGAGI. V shed 4 bases, J shed 8 bases, and the junction held 9 bases outside the gene matches. CDR3 size: 14 residues. The CDR3 here is CASSLPGQEKEAFF. The CDR3 DNA sequence: TGTGCCAGCAGTTTGCCGGGACAGGAAAAGGAAGCTTTCTTT.

The J gene is TRBJ2-3, the V gene TRBV3-1 (or the pseudogene TRBV3-2); D gene uncertain. CDR1 and CDR2 (germline): LGHDT, YNNKEL (reference sequence). The CDR3 loop spans 11 amino acids. The germline V and J ends were trimmed by 5 bases and 2 bases, with 2 bases remaining between them. CDR3 bases: TGTGCCAGCAGCTACACAGATACGCAGTATTTT. Its translation: CASSYTDTQYF.

V is TRBV7-9 and J is TRBJ2-3, with D maybe TRBD2 (6 bases). In germline, CDR1 is SEHNR, CDR2 FQNEAQ (reference sequence). Deletions cut 5 bases from V and 8 bases from J, with 14 bases between. CDR3 length equals 13 residues. CDR3 nucleotide sequence: TGTGCCAGCAGCCCGCCGGGGGAAGGTACGCAGTATTTT. It specifies CASSPPGEGTQYF.

The J gene is TRBJ1-6, the V gene TRBV6-6; 9 bases map to TRBD1. CDR3 length equals 16 residues. V shed 2 bases, J shed 8 bases, and the junction held 7 bases outside the gene matches. Germline lookup yields CDR1 MNHNY and CDR2 SVGAGI (reference sequence). The CDR3 sequence is CASSYARTGVDSPLHF. CDR3 in DNA: TGTGCCAGCAGTTACGCAAGGACAGGGGTCGATTCACCCCTCCACTTT.

The chain links TRBV6-1 to TRBJ1-1, with TRBD1 matching over 10 bases. The germline gives CDR1 MNHNS, CDR2 SASEGT. V shed 2 bases and J 1 base; nucleotides not matched to a gene: 7. The CDR3 sequence is 17 residues long. As DNA, the CDR3 is TGTGCCAGCAGTGAAAAGAGACAGGGGGCAGGGAACACTGAAGCTTTCTTT. Residues: CASSEKRQGAGNTEAFF.

This clone was observed a few times. Within the sample, other DNA sequences also encode this same CDR3. V gene TRBV6-6 combines with J gene TRBJ1-1; D uncertain. The V gene lost 0 bases and the J gene lost 5 bases, with 10 bases spanning the gap. Per the germline V gene, CDR1 is MNHNY and CDR2 is SVGAGI (reference sequence). The CDR3 has 14 amino acids. CDR3 amino acids: CASSYSRGNTEAFF. The CDR3 nucleotides read TGTGCCAGCAGTTACTCACGAGGGAATACTGAAGCTTTCTTT.

This chain joins TRBV30 and TRBJ1-2, with D uncertain. Germline loops: CDR1 GTSNPN, CDR2 SVGIG (reference sequence). This CDR3 is 14 amino acids long. Trimming removed 3 bases from V and 4 bases from J, with 15 bases in between. CDR3 nucleotide sequence: TGTGCCTGGAGCGTTCCACGGGAGGGCTATGGCTACACCTTC. This sequence encodes CAWSVPREGYGYTF.

The chain combines TRBV5-6 with TRBJ1-3; weak D call: TRBD1 (5 bases). The germline CDR1 and CDR2 sequences are SGHDT and YYEEEE. This CDR3 is 13 amino acids long. V was trimmed by 5 bases and J by 4 bases, leaving 10 bases between them. CDR3 nucleotide sequence: TGTGCCAGCAGTGGACACCAAGGAAACACCATATATTTT. As protein: CASSGHQGNTIYF.

This clone has just a few counts. The gene calls are TRBV7-3 and TRBJ2-1; 7 nucleotides match TRBD2. Germline V gene data show CDR1 as SGHTA and CDR2 as FQGTGA. Unmatched junction bases numbered 6, after V lost 3 bases and J lost 10 bases. This CDR3 is 13 amino acids long. The CDR3 region is CASSFGPGGEQFF. The CDR3 DNA follows: TGTGCCAGCAGCTTTGGGCCCGGGGGGGAGCAGTTCTTC.

V gene TRBV30 combines with J gene TRBJ1-2; 9 bases map to TRBD1. The CDR3 covers 13 residues. Germline CDR1 reads GTSNPN; CDR2 reads SVGIG (reference sequence). Trimming cost V 3 bases and J 6 bases; bases outside gene matches: 5. For the CDR3, the DNA is TGTGCCTGGAGGGTACAGGGGGCGGATGGCTACACCTTC. It encodes CAWRVQGADGYTF.

CDR3 sequence (DNA): TGTGCCAGCAGCCGTGTAGAAAGAAATGGCTACACCTTC. Translation gives CASSRVERNGYTF. The chain has TRBV6-5 and TRBJ1-2, with D unclear. V was trimmed by 6 bases and J by 6 bases, leaving 14 bases between them. The CDR3 extends over 13 amino acids. Germline lookup yields CDR1 MNHEY and CDR2 SVGAGI.

The V gene is TRBV5-8, the J gene TRBJ1-5, with 9 bases lining up with TRBD1. The CDR3 spans 16 residues. V was clipped by 4 bases and J by 0 bases; unmatched bases: 5. Germline CDR1 reads SGHTS; CDR2 reads YDEGEE. In DNA form, the CDR3 reads TGTGCCAGCAGCAGCGGGACAGGGTATAGCAATCAGCCCCAGCATTTT. Translated: CASSSGTGYSNQPQHF.

V gene TRBV6-6 combines with J gene TRBJ1-1; 9 bases are shared with TRBD1. Germline V gene lookup returns CDR1 MNHNY and CDR2 SVGAGI (reference sequence). Trimming removed 7 bases from V and 4 bases from J; junction bases left unmatched: 4. This CDR3 is built from 13 residues. CDR3 nucleotides: TGTGCCAGCAAAAGGGACAGGGTCACTGAAGCTTTCTTT. Encoded protein: CASKRDRVTEAFF.

V gene TRBV6-1 combines with J gene TRBJ2-5; TRBD2 aligns across 11 bases. CDR3 length: 18 residues. J was trimmed by 4 bases and V by 0 bases; bases with no gene match: 10. CDR1 and CDR2 from the germline V gene are MNHNS and SASEGT. CDR3 bases: TGTGCCAGCAGTGAAGCTTCTATAGCGGGGGGGCGACGAGAGACCCAGTACTTC. Its translation: CASSEASIAGGRRETQYF.

V is TRBV11-2 and J is TRBJ1-1; a possible D gene is TRBD1 (6 bases). Trimming took off 7 bases at V and 4 bases at J, with 22 bases between the two ends. The germline CDR1 and CDR2 sequences are SGHAT and FQNNGV. The CDR3 loop spans 16 amino acids. The CDR3 DNA follows: TGTGCCAGCACCCCGCTGCAGGGGCGCGGGGGCACTGAAGCTTTCTTT. Residues: CASTPLQGRGGTEAFF.

The chain is built from TRBV5-1 and TRBJ2-1; 10 bases line up with TRBD2. The CDR3 runs 17 residues. The ends lost 1 base at V and 9 bases at J; junction bases unmatched: 13. Germline V gene sequence: CDR1 SGHRS, CDR2 YFSETQ. CDR3 nucleotides: TGCGCCAGCAGCTTGCTCGGCGGAACTAGCGGGGTAGGTGAGCAGTTCTTC. As protein: CASSLLGGTSGVGEQFF.

This chain uses TRBV6-5 with TRBJ1-5; the match to TRBD1 covers 7 bases. V lost 6 bases and J lost 2; bases outside the gene matches: 7. This CDR3 is 15 amino acids long. CDR1 is MNHEY and CDR2 is SVGAGI in the germline V gene. The DNA for the CDR3 is TGTGCCAGCAGCGAGACAGGGTCGCGCAATCAGCCCCAGCATTTT. Its protein product is CASSETGSRNQPQHF.

The chain uses TRBV29-1 and TRBJ2-7; 12 bases are shared with TRBD1. Germline V CDR1 and CDR2: SQVTM, ANQGSEA. Trimming cost V 4 bases and J 1 base; bases outside gene matches: 20. This CDR3 spans 20 amino acids. The CDR3 DNA reads TGCAGCGTTGTAGGGGTCCGGGACAGGGGGCACCGAGACGAATCCTACGAGCAGTACTTC. Its protein is CSVVGVRDRGHRDESYEQYF.

This chain connects TRBV6-5 to TRBJ2-2, with 8 bases lining up with TRBD1. Germline CDR1 is MNHEY and CDR2 is SVGAGI. Germline trimming cut 7 bases from V and 1 base from J; bases unmatched to any gene: 5. This CDR3 region has 15 residues. The CDR3 coding sequence is TGTGCCAGCACTCCCGACAGGGGGAACACCGGGGAGCTGTTTTTT. This translates into CASTPDRGNTGELFF.

The chain uses TRBV6-2 or TRBV6-3 and TRBJ1-5; D gene ambiguous. Trimming took 6 bases from V and 2 from J, leaving 14 bases between them. Per germline, CDR1 MNHEY and CDR2 SVGEGT. This CDR3 is built from 15 residues. In DNA form, the CDR3 reads TGTGCCAGCAGCATCGCGGGTGTCGGCAATCAGCCCCAGCATTTT. Translating it yields CASSIAGVGNQPQHF.